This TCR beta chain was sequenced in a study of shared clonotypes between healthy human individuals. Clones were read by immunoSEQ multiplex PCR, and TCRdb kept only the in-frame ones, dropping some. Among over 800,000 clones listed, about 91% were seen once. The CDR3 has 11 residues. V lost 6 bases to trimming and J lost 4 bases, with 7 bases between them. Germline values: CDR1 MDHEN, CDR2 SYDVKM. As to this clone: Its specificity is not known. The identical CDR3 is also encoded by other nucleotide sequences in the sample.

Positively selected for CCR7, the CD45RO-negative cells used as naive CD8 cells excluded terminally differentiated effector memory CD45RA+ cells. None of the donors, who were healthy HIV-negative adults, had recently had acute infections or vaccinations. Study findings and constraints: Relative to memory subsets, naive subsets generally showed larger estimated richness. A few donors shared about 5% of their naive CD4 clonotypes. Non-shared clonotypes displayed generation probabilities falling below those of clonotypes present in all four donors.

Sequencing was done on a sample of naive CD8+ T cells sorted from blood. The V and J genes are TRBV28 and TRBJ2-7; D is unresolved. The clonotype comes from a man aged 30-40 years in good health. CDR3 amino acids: CASSYFYEQYF. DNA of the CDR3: TGTGCCAGCAGCTACTTTTACGAGCAGTACTTC.